The following is a T cell receptor (beta chain) sequence with its context. Its antigen remains unknown. The CDR3 spans 18 residues. CDR1 and CDR2 (germline): SGHVS, FQNEAQ. With V trimmed by 0 bases and J by 4 bases, 11 bases remained unmatched. These data belong to a study of OX40 agonist ivuxolimab in advanced cancers. Whole-study context: Patients with hepatocellular carcinoma, melanoma, renal cell or head and neck cancer made up the dose-escalation patients. Checkpoint inhibitors had been given previously to under 50% of patients.

The study, taken as a whole, reports: In general, CD8+ T cells held more expanded clones than CD4+ did, on average. At 0.1 to 3.0 mg/kg, clonal expansion of CD4+ and CD8+ blood T cells had occurred by week 6.

TCRdb's table, derived via immunoSEQ multiplex PCR, lists solely in-frame clones and lacks some. The table shows more than 65,000 clones, with approximately 80% occurring only once. The starting material was CD4+ or CD8+ T cells sorted from blood, obtained in a trial of the OX40 agonist ivuxolimab. The source is an adult with an advanced solid tumor such as melanoma, head and neck, liver or kidney cancer. J is TRBJ2-1 and V is TRBV7-8; 8 bases fit TRBD1. For the CDR3, the DNA is TGTGCCAGCAGCTTAGCGCTAAGTTGGACAGGGCCTTACAATGAGCAGTTCTTC. This translates into CASSLALSWTGPYNEQFF.